The 12 T cell receptor beta chains in this list originate from one sample, sequenced in a study of STAT5B mutations in CD4+ large granular lymphocyte leukemia. Here immunoSEQ multiplex PCR was the method, and the copy in TCRdb shows in-frame clones only, minus some. The sample contains about 32,000 clones, about four fifths of which appear only once. The specimen sequenced was CD4+ T cells from blood buffy coats. These receptors were obtained from a human donor in good health.

This chain links TRBV14 with TRBJ2-3, with unresolved D. Trimming took 1 base from V and 6 from J, leaving 8 bases between them. The CDR3 is made up of 13 amino acids. Germline values: CDR1 SGHDN, CDR2 FVKESK. CDR3 in DNA: TGTGCCAGCAGCCAAGGGCAAGGGGATACGCAGTATTTT. It encodes CASSQGQGDTQYF.

The rearrangement links TRBV6-1 to TRBJ2-2; 7 bases fit TRBD1. V was clipped by 6 bases and J by 1 base; unmatched bases: 5. This CDR3 is built from 15 residues. In germline, CDR1 is MNHNS, CDR2 SASEGT. The CDR3 protein is CASRTSGGNTGELFF. The CDR3, as DNA: TGTGCCAGCAGGACCTCAGGGGGGAACACCGGGGAGCTGTTTTTT.

The chain employs TRBV7-3 and TRBJ2-3; 10 bases match TRBD2. Germline V CDR1 and CDR2: SGHTA, FQGTGA. The CDR3 spans 14 residues. The V gene end was trimmed by 5 bases and the J gene end by 6 bases; junction bases not matched to a gene: 5. For the CDR3, the DNA is TGTGCCAGCAGCCCCGAGCGGGGGGGGGATACGCAGTATTTT. Translating gives CASSPERGGDTQYF.

As DNA, the CDR3 is TGTGCCAGCAGCCACCAACTAGCCTATGAGCAGTTCTTC. It yields the protein CASSHQLAYEQFF. The genes are TRBV6-6 and TRBJ2-1; possibly TRBD2 for D (6 bases). V was trimmed by 6 bases and J by 8 bases, leaving 14 bases between them. The CDR3 covers 13 residues. Germline lookup yields CDR1 MNHNY and CDR2 SVGAGI (reference sequence).

In this sample, this clone turned up a few times. The chain couples TRBV19 to TRBJ1-4; 10 positions match TRBD1. This CDR3 is built from 15 residues. Germline assignment: CDR1 LNHDA and CDR2 SQIVND (reference sequence). V was pared by 6 bases and J by 6 bases, with 7 bases of the junction left unmatched. The CDR3 loop reads CASSRGQGPYEKLFF. DNA for the CDR3: TGTGCCAGTAGCAGGGGACAGGGGCCATATGAAAAACTGTTTTTT.

J is TRBJ2-7 and V is TRBV5-6; D perhaps matches TRBD2 (6 bases). The CDR3 sequence is 16 residues long. Trimming shortened V by 4 bases and J by 2 bases, and 19 bases separated the two germline ends. CDR1 is SGHDT and CDR2 is YYEEEE in the germline V gene. The CDR3 reads CASSGTDGLTTYEQYF. CDR3 DNA sequence: TGTGCCAGCAGCGGGACTGACGGCCTTACTACCTACGAGCAGTACTTC.

The rearrangement uses TRBV19 and TRBJ1-2; 8 bases map to TRBD1. The length of the CDR3 is 15 residues. V shed 4 bases, J shed 2 bases, and the junction held 6 bases outside the gene matches. The germline V gene has CDR1 LNHDA and CDR2 SQIVND (reference sequence). The CDR3 region has the DNA TGTGCCAGTAGTACAACCGGGACAGGAAACTATGGCTACACCTTC. Amino acid sequence: CASSTTGTGNYGYTF.

This clone was detected once. The chain is built from TRBV29-1 and TRBJ1-3; a possible D gene is TRBD1 (5 bases). Per the germline V gene, CDR1 is SQVTM and CDR2 is ANQGSEA. The CDR3 is 13 residues long. V was clipped by 6 bases and J by 4 bases, with 13 bases between them. CDR3 nucleotide sequence: TGCAGCGTGGATTCTCAGGGAGGAAACACCATATATTTT. Residues: CSVDSQGGNTIYF.

This chain joins TRBV5-1 and TRBJ2-7; 8 bases map to TRBD2. The germline V gene encodes CDR1 SGHRS and CDR2 YFSETQ. The J segment lost 4 bases and the V segment lost 0 bases, leaving 3 bases of the junction unmatched. The CDR3 sequence is 14 residues long. CDR3 nucleotides: TGCGCCAGCAGCTTGGCGGTAGCGGGGTACGAGCAGTACTTC. The encoded protein is CASSLAVAGYEQYF.

This sequence joins TRBV4-2 and TRBJ2-5, with a tentative D call TRBD1 (6 bases). V dropped 1 base and J dropped 1 base, with 10 bases sitting between them. This CDR3 contains 15 residues. Germline V gene sequence: CDR1 LGHNA, CDR2 YNFKEQ. The CDR3 sequence: CASSQGGTIQETQYF. CDR3 DNA: TGTGCCAGCAGCCAAGGTGGGACAATCCAAGAGACCCAGTACTTC.

The V gene is TRBV7-9, the J gene TRBJ2-1, with TRBD2 as a possible D gene (5 bases). CDR1 is SEHNR and CDR2 is FQNEAQ in the germline V gene (reference sequence). V was clipped by 1 base and J by 4 bases, with 17 bases between them. This CDR3 has 17 amino acids. CDR3 in amino acids: CASSLVGSRVFYNEQFF. As DNA, the CDR3 is TGTGCCAGCAGCTTAGTAGGGTCGAGGGTGTTTTACAATGAGCAGTTCTTC. The full variable domain, its missing parts supplied by reference TRBV7-9 and TRBJ2-1, is DTGVSQNPRHKITKRGQNVTFRCDPISEHNRLYWYRQTLGQGPEFLTYFQNEAQLEKSRLLSDRFSAERPKGSFSTLEIQRTEQGDSAMYLCASSLVGSRVFYNEQFFGPGTRLTVL.

This rearrangement joins TRBV4-3 to TRBJ1-4; no clear D gene. The CDR3 sequence is 15 residues long. With 3 bases removed from V and 5 bases from J, the gap between germline ends came to 13 bases. The germline gives CDR1 LGHNA, CDR2 YSLEER. CDR3 loop: CASSQASGRNEKLFF. In DNA, the CDR3 is TGCGCCAGCAGCCAGGCGTCGGGGAGGAATGAAAAACTGTTTTTT.